This T cell receptor (beta chain) was retrieved from a study of OX40 agonist ivuxolimab in advanced cancers. Study-wide context: The patients' treatment was ivuxolimab, an agonistic anti-OX40 (CD134) antibody. At 0.01 to 10 mg/kg, ivuxolimab was administered intravenously to patients every 2 weeks. The dose-escalation cohort was approximately 85% male, with a mean age of around 60 years, ranging roughly 23 to 85. Whole-study findings and limits: Expanded clones were, on average, more numerous among CD8+ T cells than CD4+.

Profiling relied on immunoSEQ multiplex PCR, and the TCRdb table lists in-frame clones only, not all of them. Of roughly 77,000 clones listed, approximately 84% were seen once; the top ten hold 0.45% to 0.65%. The CDR3 extends over 15 amino acids. Germline V gene sequence: CDR1 SEHNR, CDR2 FQNEAQ (reference sequence). V was trimmed by 6 bases and J by 4 bases, leaving 17 bases between them. This clone was picked up a small number of times. Its antigen is still unknown. The gene calls are TRBV7-9 and TRBJ2-3, with a possible D match to TRBD1 (6 bases). The specimen was CD4+ or CD8+ T cells sorted from blood, collected in a trial of the OX40 agonist ivuxolimab. The clonotype was recovered from an adult with an advanced solid tumor such as melanoma, head and neck, liver or kidney cancer. CDR3 loop: CASSRAGQIPDTQYF. In DNA form, the CDR3 reads TGTGCCAGCAGTCGAGCAGGACAGATCCCAGATACGCAGTATTTT. The full variable domain, in which reference TRBV7-9 and TRBJ2-3 provide the parts outside the CDR3, is DTGVSQNPRHKITKRGQNVTFRCDPISEHNRLYWYRQTLGQGPEFLTYFQNEAQLEKSRLLSDRFSAERPKGSFSTLEIQRTEQGDSAMYLCASSRAGQIPDTQYFGPGTRLTVL.